These 4 T cell receptor beta chains were sequenced from one sample in a study of patients and donors after allogeneic stem cell transplantation. From the RT-PCR reads, TCRdb called clonotypes with MiXCR, one entry per CDR3 protein. The sample shows about 230,000 distinct CDR3 sequences, over 12% of them seen only once. The specimen was blood, either unsorted or a sorted T cell fraction (not recorded which). All receptors come from a human donor who was either an allogeneic HSCT recipient or a stem cell or donor lymphocyte infusion donor (not recorded which). It is not recorded whose cells these are; they may come from a transplant donor.

This clonotype has just a few counts. V and J are TRBV15 and TRBJ1-2, with no clear D. This CDR3 contains 12 residues. V shed 0 bases and J shed 5 bases, with 4 bases lying between them. Germline V gene lookup returns CDR1 LNHNV and CDR2 YYDKDF (reference sequence). CDR3 coding DNA: TGTGCCACCAGCAGAGACCAATATGGCTACACCTTC. Translated, it gives CATSRDQYGYTF.

The genes are TRBV5-5 and TRBJ2-6; D unclear. V was pared by 6 bases and J by 3 bases, with 10 bases between. Germline CDR1 reads SGHKS; CDR2 reads YYEKEE (reference sequence). This CDR3 is built from 14 residues. The CDR3 here is CASTQSYGANVLTF. The CDR3 DNA reads TGTGCCAGCACCCAGTCGTATGGGGCCAACGTCCTGACTTTC. The variable domain in full, with the rest retrieved from reference TRBV5-5 and TRBJ2-6, is DAGVTQSPTHLIKTRGQQVTLRCSPISGHKSVSWYQQVLGQGPQFIFQYYEKEERGRGNFPDRFSARQFPNYSSELNVNALLLGDSALYLCASTQSYGANVLTFGAGSRLTVL.

This clonotype was recorded at least ten times. The chain recombines TRBV9 with TRBJ2-5; 10 nucleotides align to TRBD2. V gave up 3 bases and J gave up 5 bases; unmatched junction bases: 7. CDR3 length equals 15 residues. Germline CDR1 SGDLS, CDR2 YYNGEE. The CDR3 reads CASSEGVSGGETQYF. CDR3 nucleotides: TGTGCCAGCAGCGAGGGGGTTAGCGGGGGGGAGACCCAGTACTTC.

This clonotype has more than one count but fewer than ten. The chain has TRBV10-3 and TRBJ1-4; possible D gene TRBD1, 5 bases. Trimming shortened V by 4 bases and J by 8 bases, and 17 bases separated the two germline ends. Germline CDR1 is ENHRY and CDR2 is SYGVKD. This CDR3 has 15 amino acids. CDR3 sequence (DNA): TGTGCCATCAGTGGCTCTGGGTTGAGGGGAGAAAAACTGTTTTTT. It translates to CAISGSGLRGEKLFF.